What follows describes a single T cell receptor (beta chain). Its matching antigen is unknown. The source of the sample is a study of cytomegalovirus exposure and HLA in healthy donors. Study findings and constraints: The listing of 150 to 200 TCR beta chains classed them as cytomegalovirus-associated. Most likely, a cluster of highly shared sequence variants arose as a sequencing artifact.

The PCR used 60 Vbeta and 13 Jbeta primers. The data were produced by immunoSEQ multiplex PCR, yet TCRdb's version contains in-frame clones alone and is incomplete. The sample data list 45,000 to 55,000 clones. CDR1 is SGHNT, CDR2 YYREEE, per germline (reference sequence). The V end lost 1 base, the J end lost 0 bases, and 11 bases lay between the germline ends. This CDR3 has 15 residues. The receptor was isolated from a woman aged 45-65 years in good health and CMV-seropositive. The rearrangement links TRBV5-4 to TRBJ2-7; a possible D gene is TRBD1 (6 bases). Sequencing input: PBMCs. CDR3 sequence: CASSLNRASSYEQYF. The DNA for the CDR3 is TGTGCCAGCAGCTTGAACAGGGCAAGCTCCTACGAGCAGTACTTC.